This TCR beta chain is drawn from a study of cytomegalovirus exposure and HLA in healthy donors. Regarding the study as a whole: Rare TCR sequences dominated, though some public TCRs recurred in many donors.

Method: immunoSEQ multiplex PCR; TCRdb's copy keeps in-frame clones and lacks some. Counted here are around 69,000 clones, approximately 96% occurring once; the ten biggest clones make up about 4.5%. The CDR3 runs 18 residues. Germline V gene sequence: CDR1 SGHNT, CDR2 YYREEE (reference sequence). With 5 bases clipped from V and 6 bases from J, the junction kept 12 bases outside the gene matches. A remark on this clone: Antigen specificity is unknown.

The chain has TRBV5-4 and TRBJ2-1; TRBD2 aligns across 15 bases. Sequencing used PBMCs. The receptor comes from a woman under 30 in good health and CMV-seropositive. The CDR3 is CASRPPGLAGGQGNEQFF. The CDR3 DNA follows: TGTGCCAGCAGGCCCCCGGGACTAGCGGGGGGTCAGGGCAATGAGCAGTTCTTC.